A single sample gave rise to the 25 T cell receptor beta chains below, sequenced in a study of cytomegalovirus exposure and HLA in healthy donors. The PCR ran on 60 Vbeta and 13 Jbeta primers. Assay used: immunoSEQ multiplex PCR; TCRdb lists only in-frame clones, some missing. The table records fewer than 200,000 clones, 84% of them present only once. Sequenced: PBMCs. The receptors stem from a girl aged 2 to 9 in good health and CMV-seropositive.

The CDR3 here is CASSLSSGAYEQYF. DNA for the CDR3: TGTGCCAGCAGTTTATCGTCGGGAGCTTACGAGCAGTACTTC. V usage is TRBV27 and J usage is TRBJ2-7, with a tentative D call TRBD2 (6 bases). The CDR3 is 14 residues long. The V gene lost 0 bases and the J gene lost 4 bases, with 10 bases spanning the gap. The V gene's germline CDR1 is MNHEY and CDR2 SMNVEV (reference sequence).

The V gene is TRBV5-1, the J gene TRBJ2-2, with D maybe TRBD2 (6 bases). Germline CDR1 and CDR2: SGHRS and YFSETQ. The CDR3 totals 17 residues. V was clipped by 3 bases and J by 2 bases, with 17 bases between them. CDR3 sequence: CASSSYTGGSNTGELFF. CDR3 bases: TGCGCCAGCAGCTCCTACACTGGGGGGTCAAACACCGGGGAGCTGTTTTTT.

The chain is built from TRBV7-8 and TRBJ1-5, with 10 bases fitting TRBD1. Trimming took 6 bases from V and 5 from J; bases not matched to a gene: 13. Germline V lookup: CDR1 SGHVS, CDR2 FQNEAQ. The CDR3 runs 17 residues. Here the CDR3 reads CASSITTGGVFDQPQHF. CDR3 DNA sequence: TGTGCCAGCAGTATTACGACAGGGGGCGTTTTTGATCAGCCCCAGCATTTT.

The chain uses TRBV11-3 and TRBJ1-1; TRBD1 is a possible D gene (6 bases). The germline CDR1 and CDR2 sequences are SGHNT and YENEEA. The V gene lost 5 bases and the J gene lost 0 bases, with 10 bases spanning the gap. CDR3 length: 14 amino acids. The CDR3 protein is CASSKQGVNTEAFF. In DNA form, the CDR3 reads TGTGCCAGCAGCAAACAGGGTGTGAACACTGAAGCTTTCTTT.

This chain links TRBV6-5 with TRBJ1-1, with unresolved D. The CDR3 contains 14 residues. Trimming shortened V by 2 bases and J by 4 bases, and 11 bases separated the two germline ends. CDR1 and CDR2 (germline): MNHEY, SVGAGI. The CDR3 DNA is TGTGCCAGCAGTTACGATTTGGGAGCCACTGAAGCTTTCTTT. Translated: CASSYDLGATEAFF.

The chain joins TRBV6-5 to TRBJ1-1; D is perhaps TRBD1 (5 bases). CDR3 length: 15 residues. Germline values: CDR1 MNHEY, CDR2 SVGAGI. V was shortened by 7 bases and J by 1 base, with 16 bases between the two germline ends. DNA for the CDR3: TGTGCCAGCACAGTCAGTAACAGGAGGAACACTGAAGCTTTCTTT. It codes for CASTVSNRRNTEAFF.

The chain couples TRBV19 to TRBJ2-3, with 7 bases matching TRBD2. This CDR3 comprises 13 residues. Germline V lookup: CDR1 LNHDA, CDR2 SQIVND (reference sequence). The V and J ends lost 6 bases and 10 bases, in that order; junction bases with no gene match: 10. CDR3 region: CASSYGLERAQYF. For the CDR3, the DNA is TGTGCCAGTAGCTACGGACTAGAACGGGCGCAGTATTTT.

The chain is built from TRBV6-1 and TRBJ2-7; D is unresolved. This CDR3 is 13 amino acids long. Per the germline V gene, CDR1 is MNHNS and CDR2 is SASEGT. The V and J ends lost 6 bases and 2 bases respectively, with 11 bases between them. CDR3: CASSLTATYEQYF. DNA of the CDR3: TGTGCCAGCAGCTTGACTGCCACCTACGAGCAGTACTTC.

The V call is TRBV6-6, the J call TRBJ1-2; TRBD1 might be the D (6 bases). V dropped 6 bases and J dropped 8 bases, with 19 bases sitting between them. Germline V gene lookup returns CDR1 MNHNY and CDR2 SVGAGI (reference sequence). This CDR3 region has 14 residues. The DNA of the CDR3 is TGTGCCAGCAGATTGGGTGAGGCAGGGGAAGGCTACACCTTC. Residues: CASRLGEAGEGYTF.

The count of this clone is one. Different DNA sequences within this sample yield the same CDR3. This chain uses TRBV5-1 with TRBJ2-3; D is unresolved. In germline, CDR1 is SGHRS, CDR2 YFSETQ. The CDR3 extends over 11 amino acids. Trimming removed 2 bases from V and 5 bases from J, with 3 bases in between. The CDR3, as DNA: TGCGCCAGCAGCTTCAGAGATACGCAGTATTTT. Encoded protein: CASSFRDTQYF.

The V gene is TRBV18, the J gene TRBJ1-2, with TRBD1 matching 10 bases. The CDR3 loop spans 15 amino acids. Germline V gene data show CDR1 as KGHSH and CDR2 as LQKENI. The ends lost 4 bases at V and 4 bases at J; junction bases unmatched: 6. CDR3 nucleotide sequence: TGTGCCAGCTCACGACCGGGACAGGGGCCCTATGGCTACACCTTC. Amino acids: CASSRPGQGPYGYTF.

This chain uses TRBV19 with TRBJ2-2; 8 positions match TRBD2. The trim removed 1 base at V and 5 bases at J, leaving 9 bases unmatched. CDR1 is LNHDA and CDR2 is SQIVND in the germline V gene (reference sequence). The CDR3 consists of 17 residues. This CDR3 is CASSIVTGTRATGELFF. CDR3 bases: TGTGCCAGTAGTATAGTCACCGGGACTAGAGCGACCGGGGAGCTGTTTTTT.

The V call is TRBV5-5, the J call TRBJ1-3; D unclear. Germline assignment: CDR1 SGHKS and CDR2 YYEKEE (reference sequence). The CDR3 is 17 amino acids. With 0 bases removed from V and 2 bases from J, the gap between germline ends came to 15 bases. DNA for the CDR3: TGTGCCAGCAGCTTGGCAGAAGCGCTTTTGCCTGGAAACACCATATATTTT. Amino acids: CASSLAEALLPGNTIYF.

This chain joins TRBV15 and TRBJ1-4; D unclear. CDR1 is LNHNV and CDR2 is YYDKDF in the germline V gene (reference sequence). V lost 1 base and J 4 bases, leaving 7 bases between the germline ends. The CDR3 totals 14 residues. In nucleotides, the CDR3 is TGTGCCACCAGCAGAGCCAGGAATAATGAAAAACTGTTTTTT. Translation: CATSRARNNEKLFF.

This chain uses TRBV15 with TRBJ1-3; D call uncertain. Germline-derived CDR1 and CDR2 are LNHNV and YYDKDF (reference sequence). The V end was cut by 1 base, the J end by 4 bases, with 14 bases between. The CDR3 totals 16 residues. This CDR3 reads CATSRAKRASGNTIYF. CDR3 sequence (DNA): TGTGCCACCAGCAGAGCCAAGCGGGCATCCGGAAACACCATATATTTT.

This chain uses TRBV6-5 with TRBJ1-2; TRBD1 is a possible D gene (5 bases). Germline V gene data show CDR1 as MNHEY and CDR2 as SVGAGI. This CDR3 contains 13 residues. The germline V and J ends were trimmed by 6 bases and 3 bases, with 11 bases remaining between them. CDR3 DNA: TGTGCCAGCAGCGGGACTTTTCACTATGGCTACACCTTC. Translating it yields CASSGTFHYGYTF.

The chain carries TRBV6-4 and TRBJ1-1; D may be TRBD1 (5 bases). Trimming removed 10 bases at V and 2 bases at J, with 11 bases between. The CDR3 has 12 amino acids. Looked up from germline, CDR1 is MRHNA and CDR2 is SNTAGT. The CDR3 DNA reads TGTGCCACCCTAGACAGAAACACTGAAGCTTTCTTT. Amino acids: CATLDRNTEAFF.

The rearrangement joins TRBV5-4 to TRBJ1-1; D possibly corresponds to TRBD1 (6 bases). V dropped 5 bases and J dropped 3 bases, with 14 bases sitting between them. The germline V gene has CDR1 SGHNT and CDR2 YYREEE (reference sequence). This CDR3 is 14 amino acids long. For the CDR3, the DNA is TGTGCCAGCAGTTTCGACAGGTCGTACACTGAAGCTTTCTTT. Its translation is CASSFDRSYTEAFF.

This chain joins TRBV4-1 and TRBJ2-2; D is ambiguous. The CDR3 sequence is 14 residues long. CDR1 and CDR2 (germline): MGHRA, YSYEKL. Trimming left V 1 base short and J 4 bases short, with 7 bases between. CDR3 amino acids: CASSQGHATGELFF. The CDR3 DNA sequence: TGCGCCAGCAGCCAAGGGCACGCCACCGGGGAGCTGTTTTTT.

The V and J genes are TRBV6-6 and TRBJ2-6; D is unresolved. The germline V and J ends were trimmed by 6 bases and 8 bases, with 17 bases remaining between them. Germline V lookup: CDR1 MNHNY, CDR2 SVGAGI (reference sequence). The CDR3 sequence is 15 residues long. The CDR3 loop is CASSTGFGRTNVLTF. The CDR3 bases are TGTGCCAGCAGCACGGGTTTCGGTCGAACCAACGTCCTGACTTTC.

This chain joins TRBV9 and TRBJ2-7, with 8 bases fitting TRBD2. V dropped 2 bases and J dropped 3; count of bases not matched to a gene: 4. The CDR3 is made up of 14 amino acids. Germline V gene lookup returns CDR1 SGDLS and CDR2 YYNGEE. CDR3 in amino acids: CASSVTSGLYEQYF. CDR3 in DNA: TGTGCCAGCAGCGTCACTAGCGGCCTCTACGAGCAGTACTTC. The full variable domain, its missing parts supplied by reference TRBV9 and TRBJ2-7, is DSGVTQTPKHLITATGQRVTLRCSPRSGDLSVYWYQQSLDQGLQFLIQYYNGEERAKGNILERFSAQQFPDLHSELNLSSLELGDSALYFCASSVTSGLYEQYFGPGTRLTVT.

Details on this clone: The sample carries other DNA sequences with the same CDR3. The rearrangement uses TRBV6-5 and TRBJ2-7; 10 bases match TRBD1. CDR1 and CDR2 from the germline V gene are MNHEY and SVGAGI. The CDR3 runs 14 residues. V shed 6 bases, J shed 0 bases, and the junction held 2 bases outside the gene matches. CDR3: CASRRTGGSYEQYF. The DNA of the CDR3 is TGTGCCAGCAGGCGGACAGGGGGCTCCTACGAGCAGTACTTC.

The rearrangement uses TRBV11-3 and TRBJ2-7, with 10 positions matching TRBD2. Germline V gene data show CDR1 as SGHNT and CDR2 as YENEEA. This CDR3 has 15 amino acids. The J segment lost 3 bases and the V segment lost 5 bases, leaving 7 bases of the junction unmatched. The CDR3 sequence is CASSPRTSGYYEQYF. The CDR3 nucleotides are TGTGCCAGCAGCCCGCGGACTAGCGGATACTACGAGCAGTACTTC.

This rearrangement joins TRBV5-1 to TRBJ1-3; D not resolved. Germline CDR1 reads SGHRS; CDR2 reads YFSETQ. Between the trimmed V and J ends, which lost 2 bases and 0 bases, there was a span of 12 bases. The length of the CDR3 is 16 residues. The CDR3 nucleotides read TGCGCCAGCAGCTTCACGCGGACTAACTCTGGAAACACCATATATTTT. Its protein product is CASSFTRTNSGNTIYF.

This chain connects TRBV30 to TRBJ2-1, with a weak D call TRBD1 (7 bases). V was shortened by 3 bases and J by 5 bases, with 17 bases between the two germline ends. Germline V gives CDR1 GTSNPN, CDR2 SVGIG (reference sequence). The length of the CDR3 is 15 residues. The CDR3 region is CAWSRGAGPNNEQFF. CDR3 coding DNA: TGTGCCTGGAGCAGGGGGGCAGGGCCTAACAATGAGCAGTTCTTC.